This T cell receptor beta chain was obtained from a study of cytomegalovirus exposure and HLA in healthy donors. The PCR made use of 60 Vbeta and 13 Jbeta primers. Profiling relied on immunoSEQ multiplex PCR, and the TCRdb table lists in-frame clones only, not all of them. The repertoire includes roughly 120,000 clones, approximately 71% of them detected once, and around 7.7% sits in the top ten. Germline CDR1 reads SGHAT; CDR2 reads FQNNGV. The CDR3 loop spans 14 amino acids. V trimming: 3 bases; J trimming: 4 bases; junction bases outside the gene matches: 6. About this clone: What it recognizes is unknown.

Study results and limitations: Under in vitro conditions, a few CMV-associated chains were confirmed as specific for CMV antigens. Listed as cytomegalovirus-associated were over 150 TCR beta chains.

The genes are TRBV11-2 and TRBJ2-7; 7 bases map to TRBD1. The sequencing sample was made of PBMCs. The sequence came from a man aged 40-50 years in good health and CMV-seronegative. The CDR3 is CASSFRQGSYEQYF. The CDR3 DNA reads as TGTGCCAGCAGCTTTCGACAGGGCTCGTACGAGCAGTACTTC.